Sequencing of this TCR beta chain was carried out in a study of CD8+CD57+ T cells in acquired aplastic anemia. Study-wide results and limits: Comparison of patients with controls identified some 29 shared CD8+ CDR3 sequences. Statistical testing detected no significant gap in CD8+ Simpson's diversity between patients and controls.

For sequencing, patients were chosen who had shown expansion of CD8+CD57+ cells by flow cytometry. As a group, the patients uniformly had severe acquired aplastic anemia. Patients had undergone no therapy by the time their blood was sampled. Comments on this clonotype: The antigen is unknown. Likely a read error: the CDR3 ends without its conserved phenylalanine or tryptophan. The DNA is left out, because the CDR3 cannot be placed on it with certainty; the CDR3 is given as TCRdb lists it.

Profiles of TCR beta VDJ and CDR3 were generated from a genomic DNA template. TCRdb itself ran the reads through MiXCR, one entry per CDR3 protein. The table lists 300,000 or so distinct CDR3 sequences, under 60% of them singletons. Both ends counted, the CDR3 spans 17 residues. Germline V gives CDR1 DFQATT, CDR2 SNEGSKA (reference sequence). This clonotype originated in a human donor with aplastic anemia. The rearrangement links TRBV20-1 to TRBJ2-2; the table's TRBD1 call for D was not verified on the DNA. The sample comprised sorted CD4+, CD8+, or CD8+CD57+ T cells (not recorded which) from PBMCs. The CDR3 is CSAKCHKGRGLHRGAVV.